The 5 T cell receptor beta chains in this list originate from one sample, sequenced in a study of regulatory T cells in long-lasting Graves disease. Time point reported: newly diagnosed GD, antithyroid drugs for less than 3 months. PBMC RNA served as the TCR library source. Library construction for TCR beta used iRepertoire HTBI primers and Arm-PCR of CDR3 regions. One entry per CDR3 protein results from TCRdb running MiXCR on the multiplex PCR reads. Seen here are about 210,000 distinct CDR3 sequences, approximately 18% observed once, and the top ten hold 12%. This same sample was also part of a study on T cells in Graves' hyperthyroidism and ophthalmopathy.

This material consisted of peripheral blood mononuclear cells (PBMCs), taken at new diagnosis, from a patient treated with antithyroid drugs. Receptor source: a woman between 25 and 40 years old with Graves disease.

This clonotype was seen repeatedly, ten times or more. V is TRBV11-2 and J is TRBJ2-7; 7 positions agree with TRBD1. Germline V CDR1 and CDR2: SGHAT, FQNNGV. Trimming took 5 bases from V and 0 from J; bases not matched to a gene: 10. The CDR3 is 16 residues long. CDR3 in DNA: TGTGCCAGCAGCCGGGCCGGGACAGTTAGCTCCTACGAGCAGTACTTC. This translates into CASSRAGTVSSYEQYF.

This clonotype appeared a few times. The rearrangement joins TRBV28 to TRBJ1-1, with D hard to call. This CDR3 has 14 amino acids. The V gene lost 3 bases and the J gene lost 1 base, with 9 bases spanning the gap. Germline values: CDR1 MDHEN, CDR2 SYDVKM. The CDR3 spells CASSFETRNTEAFF. The CDR3 bases are TGTGCCAGCAGTTTCGAGACCCGGAACACTGAAGCTTTCTTT.

The sample holds many counts of this clonotype. The chain joins TRBV7-2 to TRBJ2-1; D tentatively reads TRBD1 or TRBD2 (5 bases each). Germline loops: CDR1 SGHTA, CDR2 FQGNSA. The CDR3 consists of 16 residues. V lost 1 base to trimming and J lost 0 bases, with 10 bases between them. The CDR3 reads CASSLVGTHSYNEQFF. The CDR3 DNA reads TGTGCCAGCAGCTTAGTTGGGACCCACTCCTACAATGAGCAGTTCTTC.

This clonotype was recorded many times. The chain couples TRBV2 to TRBJ2-1, with D perhaps matching TRBD1 or TRBD2 (6 bases each). This CDR3 spans 12 amino acids. The germline V gene has CDR1 SNHLY and CDR2 FYNNEI. Trimming cost V 5 bases and J 8 bases, with 10 bases left between them. CDR3 sequence reads: CASSRRGDEQFF. For the CDR3, the DNA is TGTGCCAGCAGTAGGAGGGGGGATGAGCAGTTCTTC.

The chain carries TRBV12-3 or TRBV12-4 and TRBJ2-1, with TRBD2 matching over 7 bases. The CDR3 loop spans 13 amino acids. Trimming cost V 8 bases and J 10 bases; bases outside gene matches: 11. Here the CDR3 reads CASLAGRAGEQFF. The CDR3 DNA is TGTGCCAGCTTGGCAGGGAGGGCCGGGGAGCAGTTCTTC.